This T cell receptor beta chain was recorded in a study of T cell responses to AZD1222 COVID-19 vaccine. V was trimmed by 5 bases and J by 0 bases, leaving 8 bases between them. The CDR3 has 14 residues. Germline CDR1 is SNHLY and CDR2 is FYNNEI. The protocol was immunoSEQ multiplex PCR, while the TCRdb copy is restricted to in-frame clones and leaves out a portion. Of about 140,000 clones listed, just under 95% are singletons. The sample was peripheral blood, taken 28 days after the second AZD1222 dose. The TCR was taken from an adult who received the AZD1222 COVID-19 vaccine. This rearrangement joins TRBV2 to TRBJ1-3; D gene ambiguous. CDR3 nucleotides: TGTGCCAGCAGTTACATGACCTCTGGAAACACCATATATTTT. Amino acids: CASSYMTSGNTIYF. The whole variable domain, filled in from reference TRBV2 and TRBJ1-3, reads EPEVTQTPSHQVTQMGQEVILRCVPISNHLYFYWYRQILGQKVEFLVSFYNNEISEKSEIFDDQFSVERPDGSNFTLKIRSTKLEDSAMYFCASSYMTSGNTIYFGEGSWLTVV.